This T cell receptor (beta chain) was obtained from a study of blood T cell repertoires in COVID-19. The method was immunoSEQ multiplex PCR; TCRdb's version includes in-frame clones alone and lacks a portion of them. The data contain 400,000 or so clones, 80% to 90% of them singletons. This CDR3 is 15 amino acids long. After removal of 7 bases from V and 7 bases from J, the junction contained 8 bases not matched to a gene. Germline-derived CDR1 and CDR2 are SNHLY and FYNNEI. The genes are TRBV2 and TRBJ2-2; 11 bases fit TRBD2. The receptor's source is a man between 18 and 35 years old with COVID-19, enrolled during active disease. Sequencing was carried out using peripheral blood. Here the CDR3 reads CASKLLAGDVGELFF. In DNA form, the CDR3 reads TGTGCCAGCAAGTTACTAGCGGGAGACGTCGGGGAGCTGTTTTTT.